One TCR beta chain is described in this entry. This record belongs to a study of shared clonotypes between healthy human individuals. With 1 base removed from V and 2 bases from J, the gap between germline ends came to 22 bases. This CDR3 region has 19 residues. Germline V lookup: CDR1 LNHNV, CDR2 YYDKDF (reference sequence). As processed by the authors: With immunoSEQ giving junction-only sequences and no quality scores, filtering differed. Clones were read by immunoSEQ multiplex PCR, and TCRdb kept only the in-frame ones, dropping some. Clonal size and the V and J genes are those of that table, whereas D and trimming came from the DNA. The table has 900,000 to 1,200,000 clones, 75% to 80% seen once; the top ten hold 0.55% to 0.7%.

Sequenced: memory CD4+ T cells from PBMCs. Documented subset: CD45RA-negative fraction. The chain joins TRBV15 to TRBJ2-3; D is perhaps TRBD2 (7 bases). The sequence derives from a man younger than 35 in good health. Some clones in this sample may be carry-over from other donors' samples. The CDR3 loop is CATSRGRGILAENTDTQYF. CDR3 coding DNA: TGTGCCACCAGCAGAGGTAGGGGGATTCTAGCGGAAAACACAGATACGCAGTATTTT.